Sequencing of this TCR beta chain was carried out in a study of T cell repertoires in cytomegalovirus infection. Study-wide results and caveats: Carriage of CMV together with the relevant HLA was identifiable through cumulative public TCR beta family frequency.

Note on this clonotype: Its matching antigen is unknown.

In TCRdb, the reads were re-called with MiXCR into one record per CDR3 protein. The sample holds 350,000 to 550,000 distinct CDR3 sequences, roughly a third seen once. Sequences were obtained from PBMCs. This TCR came from a human donor in good health (CMV status not recorded). Some clones in this sample may be carry-over from other donors' samples.

Written as DNA, the CDR3 is TGTGCCAGCAGTTCCGGGACAGGGTTCAATGAGCAGTTCTTC. Translating it yields CASSSGTGFNEQFF. The chain carries TRBV6-2 or TRBV6-3 and TRBJ2-1; TRBD1 matches at 9 bases. The CDR3 extends over 14 amino acids. Germline V gene sequence: CDR1 MNHEY, CDR2 SVGEGT. V lost 4 bases, J lost 6 bases, and 4 bases stayed unmatched.